The next 18 T cell receptor beta chains were all read from a single sample in a study of blood T cell repertoires in COVID-19. Some clones are missing from TCRdb's copy, which holds only in-frame ones; the method was immunoSEQ multiplex PCR. In the table there are some 130,000 clones, approximately 86% of which are singletons. The sequenced sample consisted of peripheral blood. The receptors were sampled from a woman aged 70-85 years with COVID-19, enrolled during active disease.

This clone was recorded only once. V usage is TRBV18 and J usage is TRBJ2-3; D may be TRBD1 (5 bases). The V gene lost 3 bases and the J gene lost 2 bases, with 18 bases spanning the gap. Germline values: CDR1 KGHSH, CDR2 LQKENI. This CDR3 is 17 amino acids long. The CDR3 reads CASSPLPPRGHTDTQYF. CDR3 nucleotide sequence: TGTGCCAGCTCACCTCTACCCCCTAGGGGCCACACAGATACGCAGTATTTT.

This sequence joins TRBV5-1 and TRBJ1-1, with 8 bases that match TRBD1. Germline loops: CDR1 SGHRS, CDR2 YFSETQ. The CDR3 sequence is 15 residues long. Trimming removed 5 bases from V and 5 bases from J; junction bases left unmatched: 11. CDR3 amino acids: CASREYQGARTEAFF. CDR3 sequence (DNA): TGCGCCAGCAGGGAGTATCAGGGGGCGCGGACTGAAGCTTTCTTT.

The chain has TRBV15 and TRBJ1-1, with D uncertain. CDR1 is LNHNV, CDR2 YYDKDF, per germline (reference sequence). V was pared by 0 bases and J by 5 bases, with 10 bases between. The CDR3 loop spans 14 amino acids. The CDR3 DNA follows: TGTGCCACCAGCAGAGAGCGGGCGGTGACTGAAGCTTTCTTT. It encodes CATSRERAVTEAFF. Drawing the rest from reference TRBV15 and TRBJ1-1, the complete variable domain is DAMVIQNPRYQVTQFGKPVTLSCSQTLNHNVMYWYQQKSSQAPKLLFHYYDKDFNNEADTPDNFQSRRPNTSFCFLDIRSPGLGDTAMYLCATSRERAVTEAFFGQGTRLTVV.

The V gene is TRBV5-4, the J gene TRBJ2-5; D is perhaps TRBD1 (6 bases). The germline V gene encodes CDR1 SGHNT and CDR2 YYREEE (reference sequence). V was trimmed by 4 bases and J by 2 bases, leaving 18 bases between them. The CDR3 extends over 16 amino acids. CDR3 nucleotides: TGTGCCAGCAGCCGCTATGGGGGCGGAGCGCAAGAGACCCAGTACTTC. Protein: CASSRYGGGAQETQYF.

The chain recombines TRBV9 with TRBJ1-4, with D tentatively TRBD1 (6 bases). Trimming took off 4 bases at V and 7 bases at J, with 17 bases between the two ends. CDR3 size: 15 residues. Germline values: CDR1 SGDLS, CDR2 YYNGEE. CDR3 DNA sequence: TGTGCCAGCAGCTCTTACAGGGAAGGGGGTGAAAAACTGTTTTTT. This gives the protein CASSSYREGGEKLFF.

The V and J genes are TRBV7-9 and TRBJ1-3; no firm D call. Trimming took off 2 bases at V and 1 base at J, with 12 bases between the two ends. Per germline, CDR1 SEHNR and CDR2 FQNEAQ (reference sequence). This CDR3 contains 16 residues. Written as DNA, the CDR3 is TGTGCCAGCAGCTTAAGTGCGTTGACATCTGGAAACACCATATATTTT. Residues: CASSLSALTSGNTIYF.

A note on this clone: Other DNA sequences in the same sample also yield this CDR3. The rearrangement joins TRBV19 to TRBJ2-7; 9 bases match TRBD1. The ends lost 2 bases at V and 3 bases at J; junction bases unmatched: 2. Germline loops: CDR1 LNHDA, CDR2 SQIVND (reference sequence). This CDR3 spans 14 amino acids. CDR3 protein: CASSIRQGGYEQYF. The CDR3 nucleotides are TGTGCCAGTAGTATACGACAGGGGGGCTACGAGCAGTACTTC. The full variable domain, completed using reference TRBV19 and TRBJ2-7, is DGGITQSPKYLFRKEGQNVTLSCEQNLNHDAMYWYRQDPGQGLRLIYYSQIVNDFQKGDIAEGYSVSREKKESFPLTVTSAQKNPTAFYLCASSIRQGGYEQYFGPGTRLTVT.

The sample holds a few counts of this clone. The chain couples TRBV5-4 to TRBJ1-5; D not certain. Germline CDR1 reads SGHNT; CDR2 reads YYREEE (reference sequence). This CDR3 region has 14 residues. The V end lost 2 bases, the J end lost 5 bases, and 11 bases lay between the germline ends. DNA of the CDR3: TGTGCCAGCAGCTTCCCCCGTCCGGATCAGCCCCAGCATTTT. It specifies CASSFPRPDQPQHF.

This rearrangement joins TRBV5-1 to TRBJ1-5, with D tentatively TRBD1 (6 bases). The germline V gene has CDR1 SGHRS and CDR2 YFSETQ. Between the trimmed V and J ends, which lost 0 bases and 7 bases, there was a span of 8 bases. This CDR3 is built from 13 residues. The CDR3 loop is CASSLDRAQPQHF. CDR3 sequence (DNA): TGCGCCAGCAGCTTGGACAGGGCCCAGCCCCAGCATTTT.

The genes are TRBV4-1 and TRBJ1-4, with 9 bases lining up with TRBD1. Germline V lookup: CDR1 MGHRA, CDR2 YSYEKL. V lost 2 bases, J lost 7 bases, and 5 bases stayed unmatched. CDR3 size: 15 residues. The CDR3 nucleotides are TGCGCCAGCAGCCAACTTGGGACAGGGAGTGAAAAACTGTTTTTT. Its translation is CASSQLGTGSEKLFF.

J is TRBJ1-6 and V is TRBV5-1, with D uncertain. Trimming stripped 0 bases from V and 7 bases from J, with 11 bases between. The germline V gene encodes CDR1 SGHRS and CDR2 YFSETQ. The CDR3 is 15 amino acids. CDR3 loop: CASSLVGLENSPLHF. CDR3 coding DNA: TGCGCCAGCAGCTTGGTCGGACTGGAAAATTCACCCCTCCACTTT.

The chain has TRBV24-1 and TRBJ1-1, with a possible D match to TRBD1 (6 bases). The CDR3 has 13 amino acids. The V end lost 3 bases, the J end lost 6 bases, and 10 bases lay between the germline ends. Per germline, CDR1 KGHDR and CDR2 SFDVKD. CDR3 loop: CATSDTGKSEAFF. The CDR3, as DNA: TGTGCCACCAGTGATACAGGGAAGTCTGAAGCTTTCTTT.

This chain links TRBV3-1 (or the pseudogene TRBV3-2) with TRBJ1-6; TRBD1 aligns across 8 bases. In germline, CDR1 is LGHDT, CDR2 YNNKEL (reference sequence). The CDR3 runs to 17 residues. V dropped 6 bases and J dropped 0; count of bases not matched to a gene: 7. The CDR3: CASRMGTGSSYNSPLHF. CDR3 bases: TGTGCCAGCAGAATGGGGACAGGAAGCTCCTATAATTCACCCCTCCACTTT.

This sequence joins TRBV7-9 and TRBJ1-5; 11 nucleotides align to TRBD1. Trimming cost V 4 bases and J 5 bases; bases outside gene matches: 7. This CDR3 is built from 16 residues. In germline, CDR1 is SEHNR, CDR2 FQNEAQ (reference sequence). CDR3 loop: CASSSPGQGGYQPQHF. The CDR3 nucleotides read TGTGCCAGCAGCTCACCGGGACAGGGGGGGTATCAGCCCCAGCATTTT. Filled out from reference TRBV7-9 and TRBJ1-5, the complete variable domain reads DTGVSQNPRHKITKRGQNVTFRCDPISEHNRLYWYRQTLGQGPEFLTYFQNEAQLEKSRLLSDRFSAERPKGSFSTLEIQRTEQGDSAMYLCASSSPGQGGYQPQHFGDGTRLSIL.

This chain joins TRBV7-2 and TRBJ2-2; 8 bases match TRBD2. Losses at the gene ends were 4 bases for V and 4 bases for J; bases not matched to a gene: 11. Germline lookup yields CDR1 SGHTA and CDR2 FQGNSA. CDR3 length equals 17 residues. The CDR3 sequence is CASSSPVRGGITGELFF. The CDR3 DNA sequence: TGTGCCAGCAGCTCCCCGGTACGGGGGGGCATCACCGGGGAGCTGTTTTTT.

The gene calls are TRBV28 and TRBJ2-7; D possibly corresponds to TRBD2 (5 bases). Trimming left V 6 bases short and J 3 bases short, with 12 bases between. Germline lookup yields CDR1 MDHEN and CDR2 SYDVKM. CDR3 size: 13 residues. CDR3 in amino acids: CASSGGDNYEQYF. The CDR3 DNA reads TGTGCCAGCAGCGGAGGCGATAACTACGAGCAGTACTTC.

The chain employs TRBV29-1 and TRBJ2-1; 7 nucleotides line up with TRBD1. Germline loops: CDR1 SQVTM, CDR2 ANQGSEA. The CDR3 loop spans 15 amino acids. V shed 5 bases and J 0 bases; nucleotides not matched to a gene: 7. The CDR3 sequence is CSVHQGDGSYNEQFF. The DNA of the CDR3 is TGCAGCGTTCACCAGGGGGACGGCTCCTACAATGAGCAGTTCTTC.

This clone appeared once. V gene TRBV9 combines with J gene TRBJ1-1; 9 bases agree with TRBD1. The CDR3 has 18 residues. CDR1 is SGDLS and CDR2 is YYNGEE in the germline V gene. V lost 4 bases, J lost 2 bases, and 15 bases stayed unmatched. The CDR3 reads CASSPRWVPGQGNTEAFF. The CDR3 DNA reads as TGTGCCAGCAGCCCACGCTGGGTCCCGGGACAGGGAAACACTGAAGCTTTCTTT.